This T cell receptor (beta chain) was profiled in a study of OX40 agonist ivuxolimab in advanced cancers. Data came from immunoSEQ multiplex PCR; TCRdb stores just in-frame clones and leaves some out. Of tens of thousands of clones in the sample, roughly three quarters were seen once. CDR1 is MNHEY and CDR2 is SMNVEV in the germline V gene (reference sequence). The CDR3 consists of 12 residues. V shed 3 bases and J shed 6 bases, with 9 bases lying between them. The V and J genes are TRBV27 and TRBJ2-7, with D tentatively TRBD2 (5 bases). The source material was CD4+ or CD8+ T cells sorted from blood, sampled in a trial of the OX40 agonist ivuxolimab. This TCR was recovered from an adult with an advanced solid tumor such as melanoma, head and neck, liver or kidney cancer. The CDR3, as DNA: TGTGCCAGCAGTTTGTTTGGGAGCGAGCAGTACTTC. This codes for CASSLFGSEQYF.